The text below deals with one T cell receptor (beta chain). The germline V gene has CDR1 MGHDK and CDR2 SYGVNS. V lost 2 bases and J 4 bases, leaving 7 bases between the germline ends. This CDR3 spans 13 amino acids. This record comes from a study of identical twins. TCRdb reprocessed the 5' RACE reads via MiXCR and lists one record per CDR3 protein. This table has 500,000 to 600,000 distinct CDR3 sequences, around 20% appearing once. Another study also made use of these data, one on T cells expressing NK-cell markers.

The source of this sequence is a woman between 18 and 29 years old in good health. The chain recombines TRBV25-1 with TRBJ2-3, with D perhaps TRBD2 (5 bases). Sequencing used CD4+ T cells sorted from blood. In DNA, the CDR3 is TGTGCCAGCAGTGAACTGGGAGCAGATACGCAGTATTTT. Encoded protein: CASSELGADTQYF.